A selection of T cell receptor beta chains follows, all from one sample in a study of cytomegalovirus exposure and HLA in healthy donors. Assay used: immunoSEQ multiplex PCR; TCRdb lists only in-frame clones, some missing. This sample yields about 140,000 clones, of which roughly two thirds are seen a single time; roughly 1.8% belongs to the top ten. Sequences were obtained from PBMCs. These receptor sequences come from a male donor in good health and CMV-seronegative. Both conserved end residues are part of each CDR3. Each record gives: clone size, V gene, J gene, D gene, CDR3 protein, CDR3 DNA. The D gene is left open where the match is weak. Some rows have no size entry. The others give once, few or many, or a class for an expanded clone.

NA	TRBV28	TRBJ1-6	TRBD1	CASSFVGTGWDSPLHF	TGTGCCAGCAGTTTTGTAGGGACAGGGTGGGATTCACCCCTCCACTTT
NA	TRBV7-9	TRBJ2-6	TRBD1	CASSTGQGPSGANVLTF	TGTGCCAGCAGCACCGGACAGGGACCCTCTGGGGCCAACGTCCTGACTTTC
NA	TRBV4-1	TRBJ2-1	TRBD1	CASSQGIGTGVSSYNEQFF	TGCGCCAGCAGCCAAGGGATCGGGACAGGGGTGAGCTCCTACAATGAGCAGTTCTTC
NA	TRBV18	TRBJ1-1	TRBD1	CASSPRDSMNTEAFF	TGTGCCAGCTCACCCCGGGACAGCATGAACACTGAAGCTTTCTTT
NA	TRBV9	TRBJ1-6	TRBD1	CASSVASAGGNSPLHF	TGTGCCAGCAGCGTAGCTTCGGCAGGGGGCAATTCACCCCTCCACTTT
NA	TRBV5-1	TRBJ2-7	NA	CASSSKDYEQYF	TGCGCCAGCAGTAGTAAGGACTACGAGCAGTACTTC
NA	TRBV30	TRBJ1-2	NA	CAWNVGQWLPRGYTF	TGTGCCTGGAACGTTGGACAGTGGCTGCCACGGGGCTACACCTTC
NA	TRBV6-5	TRBJ1-4	TRBD1	CASSLIPGQGHEKLFF	TGTGCCAGCAGTTTAATCCCGGGACAGGGACATGAAAAACTGTTTTTT
NA	TRBV5-6	TRBJ2-2	NA	CASSLEGANTGELFF	TGTGCCAGCAGCTTGGAGGGGGCGAACACCGGGGAGCTGTTTTTT
few	TRBV5-6	TRBJ2-2	NA	CASSQQGGRELFF	TGTGCCAGCAGCCAGCAAGGGGGACGGGAGCTGTTTTTT
NA	TRBV15	TRBJ1-2	NA	CATSRDRVGGYTF	TGTGCCACCAGCAGAGACAGGGTTGGTGGCTACACCTTC
NA	TRBV29-1	TRBJ1-1	TRBD1	CSVGGGQGMNTEAFF	TGCAGCGTGGGGGGGGGACAGGGAATGAACACTGAAGCTTTCTTT
NA	TRBV7-8	TRBJ2-2	TRBD2	CASSFSSSGGADTGELFF	TGTGCCAGCAGCTTCAGCTCTAGCGGGGGGGCGGACACCGGGGAGCTGTTTTTT
NA	TRBV7-2	TRBJ1-6	NA	CASSFSRGGSNSPLHF	TGTGCCAGCAGCTTTAGCCGGGGCGGGAGTAATTCACCCCTCCACTTT
few	TRBV5-6	TRBJ2-3	NA	CASTLRTESTDTQYF	TGTGCCAGCACCCTCCGGACAGAAAGCACAGATACGCAGTATTTT
NA	TRBV10-3	TRBJ2-7	NA	CAISALTGAYEQYF	TGTGCCATCAGTGCTCTCACCGGGGCCTACGAGCAGTACTTC
few	TRBV28	TRBJ2-7	NA	CASSLFSEQYF	TGTGCCAGCAGTTTATTTTCCGAGCAGTACTTC
few	TRBV2	TRBJ2-5	NA	CASSGTDQETQYF	TGTGCCAGCAGTGGGACAGACCAAGAGACCCAGTACTTC
NA	TRBV18	TRBJ2-3	NA	CASSPYVGTRSTDTQYF	TGTGCCAGCTCACCATATGTGGGGACACGTAGCACAGATACGCAGTATTTT
NA	TRBV7-3	TRBJ2-7	NA	CASFSQGTSYEQYF	TGTGCCAGCTTCAGCCAGGGGACGTCCTACGAGCAGTACTTC
NA	TRBV6-6	TRBJ1-5	TRBD1	CASSYRDRHNQPQHF	TGTGCCAGCAGTTATCGGGACAGACACAATCAGCCCCAGCATTTT
NA	TRBV5-1	TRBJ1-2	TRBD1	CASSTRTGTNYGYTF	TGCGCCAGCAGCACCCGGACAGGTACTAACTATGGCTACACCTTC
NA	TRBV19	TRBJ2-5	TRBD1	CASSTGGSETQYF	TGTGCCAGTAGCACAGGGGGTTCTGAGACCCAGTACTTC
NA	TRBV7-9	TRBJ1-1	TRBD1	CASSLISQGASEAFF	TGTGCCAGCAGCCTAATCTCACAGGGGGCCTCTGAAGCTTTCTTT
NA	TRBV7-3	TRBJ2-4	NA	CASSPTGWPGNIQYF	TGTGCCAGCAGCCCAACAGGGTGGCCGGGAAACATTCAGTACTTC
NA	TRBV11-2	TRBJ1-1	NA	CASSRDRNTEAFF	TGTGCCAGCAGCCGCGACAGGAACACTGAAGCTTTCTTT
NA	TRBV15	TRBJ2-1	NA	CATRGLGRNEQFF	TGTGCCACCAGAGGACTGGGGAGAAATGAGCAGTTCTTC
NA	TRBV29-1	TRBJ2-3	TRBD1	CSVQSYLESGTGGSDTQYF	TGCAGCGTTCAATCCTACTTAGAGAGCGGGACAGGGGGCTCAGATACGCAGTATTTT
NA	TRBV19	TRBJ1-1	NA	CASSIVVQLNTEAFF	TGTGCCAGTAGTATAGTTGTACAGTTGAACACTGAAGCTTTCTTT
NA	TRBV13	TRBJ2-7	TRBD2	CASSSGLANEQYF	TGTGCCAGCAGCTCAGGACTAGCCAACGAGCAGTACTTC
NA	TRBV9	TRBJ1-2	TRBD1	CASSDPQGADYGYTF	TGTGCCAGCAGCGACCCGCAGGGGGCGGACTATGGCTACACCTTC
NA	TRBV7-2	TRBJ1-1	NA	CASSTQGNTEAFF	TGTGCCAGCAGCACACAGGGGAACACTGAAGCTTTCTTT
few	TRBV12-5	TRBJ2-7	TRBD2	CASGLTRAGEEVQYF	TGTGCTAGTGGTTTGACCCGTGCGGGGGAAGAAGTGCAGTACTTC
NA	TRBV29-1	TRBJ2-7	TRBD2	CSGSDTGGSYEQYF	TGCAGCGGGAGTGATACGGGGGGAAGCTACGAGCAGTACTTC
NA	TRBV13	TRBJ2-7	TRBD1	CASSRGQGDLISYEQYF	TGTGCCAGCAGCCGAGGACAGGGGGACCTGATTTCCTACGAGCAGTACTTC
NA	TRBV4-3	TRBJ1-2	TRBD1	CASSQRDTGQGYGYTF	TGCGCCAGCAGCCAGAGGGACACAGGACAGGGCTATGGCTACACCTTC
NA	TRBV5-4	TRBJ1-5	NA	CASSNRDTNQPQHF	TGTGCCAGCAGCAACCGGGACACCAATCAGCCCCAGCATTTT
NA	TRBV4-1	TRBJ1-5	NA	CASSQDYGTGGGQPQHF	TGCGCCAGCAGCCAAGATTACGGGACGGGGGGCGGACAGCCCCAGCATTTT
NA	TRBV5-6	TRBJ2-5	TRBD2	CASSGLVSETQYF	TGTGCCAGCAGCGGACTAGTTTCGGAGACCCAGTACTTC
NA	TRBV7-9	TRBJ1-4	NA	CASSSTGDATNEKLFF	TGTGCCAGCAGCTCCACAGGTGATGCAACTAATGAAAAACTGTTTTTT
NA	TRBV5-1	TRBJ2-3	TRBD2	CASGEAGGPPADTQYF	TGCGCCAGCGGGGAAGCGGGGGGGCCCCCAGCGGATACGCAGTATTTT
NA	TRBV7-2	TRBJ2-1	TRBD2	CASSLGPAGGHNEQFF	TGTGCCTCCAGCTTAGGTCCGGCGGGGGGACACAATGAGCAGTTCTTC
NA	TRBV30	TRBJ1-5	NA	CAWSSDRYNQPQHF	TGTGCCTGGAGTTCCGACAGGTACAATCAGCCCCAGCATTTT
NA	TRBV21-1	TRBJ1-5	NA	CASRDREGNQPQHF	TGTGCCAGCAGGGACAGGGAGGGCAATCAGCCCCAGCATTTT
NA	TRBV23-1	TRBJ2-5	NA	CASSQGSAGETQYF	TGCGCCAGCAGTCAGGGGAGCGCCGGGGAGACCCAGTACTTC
NA	TRBV11-2	TRBJ1-6	TRBD1	CASSGTGTGNSPLHF	TGTGCCAGCAGCGGTACCGGGACAGGGAATTCACCCCTCCACTTT
NA	TRBV19	TRBJ2-1	NA	CASSGRQRGVYNEQFF	TGTGCCAGTAGTGGTCGACAGCGCGGGGTCTACAATGAGCAGTTCTTC
NA	TRBV4-3	TRBJ2-5	NA	CASSQEAEVRETQYF	TGCGCCAGCAGCCAAGAGGCCGAGGTTCGAGAGACCCAGTACTTC
NA	TRBV18	TRBJ2-1	TRBD1	CASSPPNNRGRGNEQFF	TGTGCCAGCTCACCACCAAACAATAGGGGCAGGGGGAATGAGCAGTTCTTC
NA	TRBV29-1	TRBJ2-7	NA	CSVVDGTWAPYEQYF	TGCAGCGTCGTGGATGGGACATGGGCCCCCTACGAGCAGTACTTC
NA	TRBV7-7	TRBJ2-7	NA	CASSLESLSEQYF	TGTGCCAGCAGCTTAGAATCCCTAAGCGAGCAGTACTTC
NA	TRBV2	TRBJ1-1	TRBD1	CASIRGLGWDTEAFF	TGTGCCAGCATCAGGGGGCTAGGTTGGGACACTGAAGCTTTCTTT